The rows below give T cell receptor beta chains drawn from one sample of a study of CD8 T cells in Susac syndrome. TCRdb reprocessed the immunoSEQ multiplex PCR reads via MiXCR and lists one record per CDR3 protein. Found here are approximately 110,000 distinct CDR3 sequences, more than 85% of them singletons; the top ten hold roughly 0.32%. Sequenced sample: CD8+ T cells from PBMCs. The receptor set was obtained from a human donor with multiple sclerosis. Both conserved end residues are trimmed from each CDR3. Where a row states a size, it is once, few, many or the class of an expanded clone; other rows omit it.

clone size	V gene	CDR3 protein
few	TRBV9	ASSVIGTDEYEQY
.	TRBV2	ASRQGRMNTEAF
few	TRBV5-4	ASSLDRGSGNTIY
.	TRBV29-1	SVVTRNYNEQF
once	TRBV11-2	ASSLTISNQPQH
.	TRBV5-1	ASSLGFMDTGELF
.	TRBV6-1	ASSIRGRTGELF
.	TRBV28	ASSLRWSVAEKLF
.	TRBV7-9	ASSHRGQRDTEAF
.	TRBV14	ASSPRGNTEAF
.	TRBV20-1	SARVGSTGELF
once	TRBV12-3/TRBV12-4	ASSLRPITKNTEAF
.	TRBV27	ASRFAGGRVEQF
.	TRBV6-1	ASSEAWEEKLF
.	TRBV12-3/TRBV12-4	ASTLGHGRGNNSPLH
few	TRBV24-1	ATSDLLDRGGGELF
.	TRBV2	ASTEGQDMNTEAF
.	TRBV4-1	ASSQGPRGYEQY
.	TRBV21-1	ASSKLLAGRTPGSCF
.	TRBV29-1	SVYPGGSGANVLT
.	TRBV18	ASSPTGTGSHEQY